This paragraph covers one T cell receptor beta chain sequence. V shed 3 bases and J shed 2 bases, with 14 bases lying between them. In germline, CDR1 is ENHRY, CDR2 SYGVKD. The CDR3 consists of 16 residues. The data were obtained in a study of cytomegalovirus exposure and HLA in healthy donors. Amplification used 60 Vbeta primers and 13 Jbeta primers. Some clones are missing from TCRdb's copy, which holds only in-frame ones; the method was immunoSEQ multiplex PCR. This sample has roughly 190,000 clones, with 75% to 90% found just once. The material sequenced was PBMCs. This chain links TRBV10-3 with TRBJ1-5; the D gene is possibly TRBD1 (6 bases). The receptor was derived from a man aged 35-49 years in good health and CMV-seropositive. This CDR3 reads CAISDLVGGRNQPQHF. The CDR3 coding sequence is TGTGCCATCAGTGACCTGGTTGGGGGCCGCAATCAGCCCCAGCATTTT.